Each of the 19 T cell receptor beta chains below was sequenced from the same sample in a study of long-term antiretroviral therapy in people with HIV. The assay, immunoSEQ v3.0, was run at survey level. Produced via immunoSEQ multiplex PCR; TCRdb's table is partial and in-frame only. The repertoire has 25,000 to 35,000 clones, about 90% of them found once; the top ten carry approximately 1%. The specimen was unsorted PBMCs, collected 2 years after starting antiretroviral therapy. The source is a man aged 50 to 60 with HIV.

This chain joins TRBV4-3 and TRBJ2-1, with D perhaps matching TRBD2 (5 bases). The length of the CDR3 is 13 residues. The germline CDR1 and CDR2 sequences are LGHNA and YSLEER. The ends were cut back, 1 base at V and 15 bases at J, with 16 bases in the middle. CDR3 region: CASSQVIGGWPFF. The CDR3 bases are TGCGCCAGCAGCCAAGTTATAGGAGGTTGGCCGTTCTTC.

As concerns this clone: At one boundary the junction diverges from the germline segment, which might be a read error. This rearrangement joins TRBV7-7 to TRBJ2-5; D gene uncertain. Germline V gene sequence: CDR1 SSHAT, CDR2 FNYEAQ (reference sequence). The CDR3 loop spans 13 amino acids. The CDR3 reads CASSLNPQETQYF. The CDR3 bases are TGTGCTAGCAGCTTAAACCCTCAAGAGACCCAGTACTTC.

The rearrangement joins TRBV18 to TRBJ1-1; 8 nucleotides agree with TRBD1. Germline V lookup: CDR1 KGHSH, CDR2 LQKENI. After removal of 3 bases from V and 4 bases from J, the junction contained 7 bases not matched to a gene. This CDR3 spans 15 amino acids. The CDR3 here is CASSPLAGGFTEAFF. The CDR3 region has the DNA TGTGCCAGCTCACCGCTGGCAGGGGGCTTCACTGAAGCTTTCTTT.

This clone occurred once. The chain uses TRBV19 and TRBJ2-7; D is possibly TRBD1 or TRBD2 (5 bases each). Germline V gives CDR1 LNHDA, CDR2 SQIVND (reference sequence). CDR3 length: 14 amino acids. Trimming cost V 6 bases and J 5 bases, with 17 bases left between them. The CDR3 here is CASSGTAGSHEQYF. The DNA for the CDR3 is TGTGCCAGTAGCGGGACCGCTGGGTCCCACGAGCAGTACTTC.

This clone was seen more than once but under ten times. The genes are TRBV28 and TRBJ2-7; 7 nucleotides match TRBD2. The CDR3 runs to 16 residues. The trim removed 4 bases at V and 1 base at J, leaving 10 bases unmatched. Looked up from germline, CDR1 is MDHEN and CDR2 is SYDVKM. CDR3 nucleotides: TGTGCCAGCAGTTCCCACCCCAGCGGGAAGTCCTACGAGCAGTACTTC. This sequence encodes CASSSHPSGKSYEQYF.

The rearrangement joins TRBV27 to TRBJ1-4; TRBD1 agrees at 9 bases. The germline gives CDR1 MNHEY, CDR2 SMNVEV (reference sequence). The CDR3 totals 18 residues. V was pared by 2 bases and J by 0 bases, with 7 bases of the junction left unmatched. The CDR3 loop is CASSLKGQGPATNEKLFF. The CDR3 region has the DNA TGTGCCAGCAGTTTAAAAGGACAGGGGCCCGCAACTAATGAAAAACTGTTTTTT. Full variable domain (outside the CDR3, taken from reference TRBV27 and TRBJ1-4): EAQVTQNPRYLITVTGKKLTVTCSQNMNHEYMSWYRQDPGLGLRQIYYSMNVEVTDKGDVPEGYKVSRKEKRNFPLILESPSPNQTSLYFCASSLKGQGPATNEKLFFGSGTQLSVL.

The chain links TRBV27 to TRBJ2-5; D is unresolved. With the DNA end fitting TRBJ2-7 better, the J assignment may be wrong. CDR3 size: 15 residues. Looked up from germline, CDR1 is MNHEY and CDR2 is SMNVEV (reference sequence). The CDR3 sequence is CASSFSSARTYEQYF. Written as DNA, the CDR3 is TGTGCCAGCAGTTTTTCCTCGGCCCGTACCTACGAGCAGTACTTC.

The chain joins TRBV6-1 to TRBJ1-2; possibly TRBD1 for D (5 bases). The germline gives CDR1 MNHNS, CDR2 SASEGT. This CDR3 spans 15 amino acids. Trimming shortened V by 1 base and J by 6 bases, and 15 bases separated the two germline ends. CDR3 in DNA: TGTGCCAGCAGTGAAGGGACAAGTGGGGGAGATGGCTACACCTTC. It codes for CASSEGTSGGDGYTF.

This clone is a singleton in its sample. The genes are TRBV7-9 and TRBJ2-5; D may be TRBD1 or TRBD2 (7 bases each). Germline V gives CDR1 SEHNR, CDR2 FQNEAQ (reference sequence). Trimming took 4 bases from V and 5 from J, leaving 11 bases between them. This CDR3 is built from 13 residues. CDR3 loop: CASSSRGGETQYF. The CDR3 bases are TGTGCCAGCAGCTCCAGGGGGGGGGAGACCCAGTACTTC. Together with reference TRBV7-9 and TRBJ2-5, the CDR3 gives the full variable domain: DTGVSQNPRHKITKRGQNVTFRCDPISEHNRLYWYRQTLGQGPEFLTYFQNEAQLEKSRLLSDRFSAERPKGSFSTLEIQRTEQGDSAMYLCASSSRGGETQYFGPGTRLLVL.

J is TRBJ1-3 and V is TRBV11-2, with TRBD1 identical over 9 bases. The CDR3 spans 15 residues. J was trimmed by 3 bases and V by 3 bases; bases with no gene match: 3. Germline V gene data show CDR1 as SGHAT and CDR2 as FQNNGV. The CDR3 DNA is TGTGCCAGCAGCTTGAGACAGGGGGTTGGAAACACCATATATTTT. It codes for CASSLRQGVGNTIYF.

This clone has more than one count but fewer than ten. J is TRBJ2-7 and V is TRBV28; D not resolved. Germline values: CDR1 MDHEN, CDR2 SYDVKM. CDR3 length: 11 residues. With 6 bases removed from V and 0 bases from J, the gap between germline ends came to 3 bases. The CDR3 sequence is CASSSSYEQYF. CDR3 nucleotides: TGTGCCAGCAGCAGCTCCTACGAGCAGTACTTC.

V and J are TRBV7-8 and TRBJ1-1; tentatively, D is TRBD1 (5 bases). Deletions cut 4 bases from V and 5 bases from J, with 20 bases between. This CDR3 has 16 residues. Germline V gene sequence: CDR1 SGHVS, CDR2 FQNEAQ. The CDR3 DNA sequence: TGTGCCAGCAGCTATGCAAGCAGTACGGCAGGGACTGAAGCTTTCTTT. This translates into CASSYASSTAGTEAFF.

The V and J genes are TRBV18 and TRBJ2-7; 9 bases are shared with TRBD1. Per germline, CDR1 KGHSH and CDR2 LQKENI. CDR3 size: 14 residues. Trimming took 3 bases from V and 4 from J; bases not matched to a gene: 4. CDR3 protein: CASSPRDRAYEQYF. CDR3 nucleotides: TGTGCCAGCTCACCCCGGGACAGGGCGTACGAGCAGTACTTC.

The chain links TRBV18 to TRBJ1-1, with D uncertain. The CDR3 is 15 amino acids. Germline V gene data show CDR1 as KGHSH and CDR2 as LQKENI. V lost 1 base to trimming and J lost 3 bases, with 12 bases between them. The CDR3 nucleotides read TGTGCCAGCTCACCACGGTCTGTAAGTGACACTGAAGCTTTCTTT. Its protein is CASSPRSVSDTEAFF.

J is TRBJ2-1 and V is TRBV5-8, with D possibly matching TRBD1 (5 bases). The germline V gene has CDR1 SGHTS and CDR2 YDEGEE. This CDR3 region has 13 residues. Trimming left V 1 base short and J 4 bases short, with 6 bases between. The CDR3 nucleotides are TGTGCCAGCAGCTTGCCAGGGTACAATGAGCAGTTCTTC. Translating gives CASSLPGYNEQFF.

The chain has TRBV6-5 and TRBJ2-7, with a weak D call TRBD1 (5 bases). V gave up 5 bases and J gave up 9 bases, with 14 bases separating them. The CDR3 covers 12 residues. From germline, CDR1 is MNHEY and CDR2 SVGAGI. The CDR3 DNA reads as TGTGCCAGCAGTACCGGCAGGGTCGGGCAGTACTTC. Translating gives CASSTGRVGQYF.

This chain joins TRBV7-2 and TRBJ2-5; 9 nucleotides align to TRBD1. This CDR3 contains 15 residues. The germline gives CDR1 SGHTA, CDR2 FQGNSA. V was clipped by 1 base and J by 3 bases; unmatched bases: 3. The CDR3 protein is CASSLGGQGKETQYF. The CDR3 DNA reads as TGTGCCAGCAGCTTAGGGGGACAGGGAAAAGAGACCCAGTACTTC. Based on the CDR3 plus reference TRBV7-2 and TRBJ2-5, the full variable domain is GAGVSQSPSNKVTEKGKDVELRCDPISGHTALYWYRQSLGQGLEFLIYFQGNSAPDKSGLPSDRFSAERTGGSVSTLTIQRTQQEDSAVYLCASSLGGQGKETQYFGPGTRLLVL.

V and J are TRBV5-6 and TRBJ2-7; D possibly corresponds to TRBD2 (6 bases). The CDR3 length is 14 residues. V was pared by 2 bases and J by 0 bases, with 9 bases between. From germline, CDR1 is SGHDT and CDR2 YYEEEE. CDR3: CASSLSGVSYEQYF. CDR3 nucleotides: TGTGCCAGCAGCTTATCGGGGGTCTCCTACGAGCAGTACTTC.

The chain has TRBV4-3 and TRBJ1-2; 10 nucleotides agree with TRBD1. The CDR3 loop spans 13 amino acids. Per the germline V gene, CDR1 is LGHNA and CDR2 is YSLEER. V was clipped by 9 bases and J by 8 bases; unmatched bases: 9. CDR3: CASSRQGARGYTF. The CDR3 DNA reads TGCGCCAGTTCCAGACAGGGGGCAAGAGGCTACACCTTC.